A selection of T cell receptor beta chains follows, all from one sample in a study of shared clonotypes between healthy human individuals. TCRdb's copy holds only in-frame clones and misses some; the assay was immunoSEQ multiplex PCR. The sample lists some 490,000 clones, approximately 81% occurring once. Material: PBMCs. All receptors derive from a woman aged 40 to 50 in good health. Some clones in this sample may be carry-over from other donors' samples. CDR3s include the opening cysteine and the closing phenylalanine or tryptophan. The order of the fields is CDR3 DNA, CDR3 protein, clone size, D gene, J gene, V gene. The D gene is left open where the match is weak. Clone size is shown for a subset of rows, as once, few, many or a class of expanded clone.

cdr3_nt: TGTGCCAGCAGTTTACCAAACACTGAAGCTTTCTTT
cdr3_aa: CASSLPNTEAFF
clone_size: NA
d_call: NA
j_call: TRBJ1-1
v_call: TRBV28

cdr3_nt: TGCGCCAGCAGCCCCGGGACAGGGACCTACGAGCAGTACTTC
cdr3_aa: CASSPGTGTYEQYF
clone_size: NA
d_call: TRBD1
j_call: TRBJ2-7
v_call: TRBV5-1

cdr3_nt: TGTGCCAGCAGCCCCGGGACAGGGGGCAGAAAACTGTTTTTT
cdr3_aa: CASSPGTGGRKLFF
clone_size: NA
d_call: TRBD1
j_call: TRBJ1-4
v_call: TRBV7-9

cdr3_nt: TGCGCCAGCAGCCAAGATCCCATAACCCCCTTTGGCTACACCTTC
cdr3_aa: CASSQDPITPFGYTF
clone_size: NA
d_call: NA
j_call: TRBJ1-2
v_call: TRBV4-3

cdr3_nt: TGTGCCACCCACAAACAGGGCGCAGGGCCCCAGCATTTT
cdr3_aa: CATHKQGAGPQHF
clone_size: NA
d_call: NA
j_call: TRBJ1-5
v_call: TRBV28

cdr3_nt: TGTGCCAGCAGCTTAGCCCGAGCGAACACCGGGGAGCTGTTTTTT
cdr3_aa: CASSLARANTGELFF
clone_size: NA
d_call: NA
j_call: TRBJ2-2
v_call: TRBV7-9

cdr3_nt: TGTGCCAGCAATGACAGAGGGTTTGATCAGCCCCAGCATTTT
cdr3_aa: CASNDRGFDQPQHF
clone_size: NA
d_call: NA
j_call: TRBJ1-5
v_call: TRBV6-1

cdr3_nt: TGTGCCAGCAGCTTGGCCGACAGGGCGGGGAACTATGGCTACACCTTC
cdr3_aa: CASSLADRAGNYGYTF
clone_size: NA
d_call: TRBD1
j_call: TRBJ1-2
v_call: TRBV5-6

cdr3_nt: TGTGCCAGCAGCCAAGAAGGTCCCGGGGAGACCCAGTACTTC
cdr3_aa: CASSQEGPGETQYF
clone_size: NA
d_call: NA
j_call: TRBJ2-5
v_call: TRBV4-2

cdr3_nt: TGCAGCGAGCGGTACACTGAAGCTTTCTTT
cdr3_aa: CSERYTEAFF
clone_size: few
d_call: NA
j_call: TRBJ1-1
v_call: TRBV29-1

cdr3_nt: TGTGCCAGCAGCCGAGGTATGGGTGAGACCCAGTACTTC
cdr3_aa: CASSRGMGETQYF
clone_size: NA
d_call: NA
j_call: TRBJ2-5
v_call: TRBV14

cdr3_nt: TGTGCCAGCAGCCCCCCCGGGACTACCTTTTACGAGCAGTACTTC
cdr3_aa: CASSPPGTTFYEQYF
clone_size: NA
d_call: TRBD2
j_call: TRBJ2-7
v_call: TRBV5-4

cdr3_nt: TGTGCCAGCAGTTCCGGACAGGGAAGCTCTGGGGCCAACGTCCTGACTTTC
cdr3_aa: CASSSGQGSSGANVLTF
clone_size: NA
d_call: TRBD1
j_call: TRBJ2-6
v_call: TRBV28

cdr3_nt: TGCGCCAGCAGCTTGGGGCTAGCGACCTACGAGCAGTACTTC
cdr3_aa: CASSLGLATYEQYF
clone_size: NA
d_call: NA
j_call: TRBJ2-7
v_call: TRBV5-1

cdr3_nt: TGTGCCAGCAAAAACGAGCCTTCTTCCGAGCAGTACTTC
cdr3_aa: CASKNEPSSEQYF
clone_size: NA
d_call: NA
j_call: TRBJ2-7
v_call: TRBV2

cdr3_nt: TGTGCCTGGACAGTTCACCCGAACACTGAAGCTTTCTTT
cdr3_aa: CAWTVHPNTEAFF
clone_size: few
d_call: NA
j_call: TRBJ1-1
v_call: TRBV30

cdr3_nt: TGTGCCAGCAGTTACTCCAACACTGAAGCTTTCTTT
cdr3_aa: CASSYSNTEAFF
clone_size: NA
d_call: NA
j_call: TRBJ1-1
v_call: TRBV6-6

cdr3_nt: TGCGCCAGCAGCGACCGGGACAGGGTGGTGAATGAGCAGTTCTTC
cdr3_aa: CASSDRDRVVNEQFF
clone_size: NA
d_call: TRBD1
j_call: TRBJ2-1
v_call: TRBV5-1

cdr3_nt: TGTGCCAGCAGACCAAGGACTAGCAGCTACGAGCAGTACTTC
cdr3_aa: CASRPRTSSYEQYF
clone_size: NA
d_call: TRBD2
j_call: TRBJ2-7
v_call: TRBV11-2

cdr3_nt: TGTGCCAGCAGTGGCCCACAGGGGGCTCGAAGCTACACCTTC
cdr3_aa: CASSGPQGARSYTF
clone_size: few
d_call: TRBD1
j_call: TRBJ1-2
v_call: TRBV6-1

cdr3_nt: TGTGCCATACGGGAGGGTCTTAATCAGCCCCAGCATTTT
cdr3_aa: CAIREGLNQPQHF
clone_size: many
d_call: NA
j_call: TRBJ1-5
v_call: TRBV28

cdr3_nt: TGTGCCATCTGCAGGGACCCTAACACTGAAGCTTTCTTT
cdr3_aa: CAICRDPNTEAFF
clone_size: NA
d_call: NA
j_call: TRBJ1-1
v_call: TRBV10-3

cdr3_nt: TGCGCCAGCAGCCAAGAACTGGCGGGATCCTACAATGAGCAGTTCTTC
cdr3_aa: CASSQELAGSYNEQFF
clone_size: NA
d_call: NA
j_call: TRBJ2-1
v_call: TRBV4-3

cdr3_nt: TGTGCCAGCAGCTTAGATATAGGGAACACCGGGGAGCTGTTTTTT
cdr3_aa: CASSLDIGNTGELFF
clone_size: NA
d_call: NA
j_call: TRBJ2-2
v_call: TRBV7-7

cdr3_nt: TGTGCCAGCAGAGTAGGGCGGGAGCCCTACAATGAGCAGTTCTTC
cdr3_aa: CASRVGREPYNEQFF
clone_size: NA
d_call: TRBD2
j_call: TRBJ2-1
v_call: TRBV6-1

cdr3_nt: TGTGCCAGCAGTGAAAGCGGGAGCACAGATACGCAGTATTTT
cdr3_aa: CASSESGSTDTQYF
clone_size: once
d_call: NA
j_call: TRBJ2-3
v_call: TRBV2

cdr3_nt: TGTGCCAGCAGCTTAGCGCAGCGGAGGAGCTACGAGCAGTACTTC
cdr3_aa: CASSLAQRRSYEQYF
clone_size: NA
d_call: NA
j_call: TRBJ2-7
v_call: TRBV7-2

cdr3_nt: TGTGCCAGCAGCTTAGGGACTAGCGGGACCACAGATACGCAGTATTTT
cdr3_aa: CASSLGTSGTTDTQYF
clone_size: NA
d_call: TRBD2
j_call: TRBJ2-3
v_call: TRBV7-3

cdr3_nt: TGTGCCAGTAACCCGGGGACCGGGGAGCTGTTTTTT
cdr3_aa: CASNPGTGELFF
clone_size: NA
d_call: NA
j_call: TRBJ2-2
v_call: TRBV19

cdr3_nt: TGCAGCGTTGCAGGGACTAGCGGGGCCGAGCTCTACAATGAGCAGTTCTTC
cdr3_aa: CSVAGTSGAELYNEQFF
clone_size: once
d_call: TRBD2
j_call: TRBJ2-1
v_call: TRBV29-1

cdr3_nt: TGTGCCAGCAGTTTTCAGGGTGAAGATACGCAGTATTTT
cdr3_aa: CASSFQGEDTQYF
clone_size: NA
d_call: NA
j_call: TRBJ2-3
v_call: TRBV27

cdr3_nt: TGTGCCAGCTCACTCTATCGGGGCCCAGACGAGCAGTACTTC
cdr3_aa: CASSLYRGPDEQYF
clone_size: NA
d_call: NA
j_call: TRBJ2-7
v_call: TRBV18

cdr3_nt: TGTGCCAGCAGCCAAGGGGGCGCAGACATTCAGTACTTC
cdr3_aa: CASSQGGADIQYF
clone_size: NA
d_call: NA
j_call: TRBJ2-4
v_call: TRBV14

cdr3_nt: TGTGCCAGCAGCTTGGACAGGGAGGTCTATGGCTACACCTTC
cdr3_aa: CASSLDREVYGYTF
clone_size: NA
d_call: TRBD1
j_call: TRBJ1-2
v_call: TRBV11-2

cdr3_nt: TGCGCCAGCAGCGGGGGACAGGGGCTACCCTCTGGAAACACCATATATTTT
cdr3_aa: CASSGGQGLPSGNTIYF
clone_size: NA
d_call: TRBD1
j_call: TRBJ1-3
v_call: TRBV5-1

cdr3_nt: TGTGCCAGCAGCATGGGGGCGCTATACAATGAGCAGTTCTTC
cdr3_aa: CASSMGALYNEQFF
clone_size: NA
d_call: NA
j_call: TRBJ2-1
v_call: TRBV5-5

cdr3_nt: TGTGCCAGCAGCGTAGCTGGGGAGCTTAACACAGATACGCAGTATTTT
cdr3_aa: CASSVAGELNTDTQYF
clone_size: many
d_call: NA
j_call: TRBJ2-3
v_call: TRBV9

cdr3_nt: TGTGCCAGCAGCCTTATCTCAGACGGATGGGACTACACCTTC
cdr3_aa: CASSLISDGWDYTF
clone_size: NA
d_call: NA
j_call: TRBJ1-2
v_call: TRBV28

cdr3_nt: TGTGCCAGCAGTTTCCCCGAGGGGCAGGATTCTAACTATGGCTACACCTTC
cdr3_aa: CASSFPEGQDSNYGYTF
clone_size: NA
d_call: NA
j_call: TRBJ1-2
v_call: TRBV28

cdr3_nt: TGTGCCAGCAGCAGGGACAGGACTAATGAAAAACTGTTTTTT
cdr3_aa: CASSRDRTNEKLFF
clone_size: NA
d_call: TRBD1
j_call: TRBJ1-4
v_call: TRBV7-8

cdr3_nt: TGTGCCATCAAGGGGGACAGGTACTATGGCTACACCTTC
cdr3_aa: CAIKGDRYYGYTF
clone_size: NA
d_call: TRBD1
j_call: TRBJ1-2
v_call: TRBV10-3

cdr3_nt: TGCGCCAGCCACCCAGGCGGGCGGGAACCGGACGAGCAGTACTTC
cdr3_aa: CASHPGGREPDEQYF
clone_size: few
d_call: NA
j_call: TRBJ2-7
v_call: TRBV5-1

cdr3_nt: TGTGCCAGCAGTGAACATTGGGGGGAGCAGTACTTC
cdr3_aa: CASSEHWGEQYF
clone_size: NA
d_call: NA
j_call: TRBJ2-7
v_call: TRBV6-1

cdr3_nt: TGTGCCAGCAGCTTAGGGACTAGCGGACTAAATGAGCAGTTCTTC
cdr3_aa: CASSLGTSGLNEQFF
clone_size: NA
d_call: TRBD2
j_call: TRBJ2-1
v_call: TRBV11-2

cdr3_nt: TGTGCCAGCAGCCGGGAGGGAGGGCCTAATGAAAAACTGTTTTTT
cdr3_aa: CASSREGGPNEKLFF
clone_size: NA
d_call: NA
j_call: TRBJ1-4
v_call: TRBV4-2

cdr3_nt: TGTGCCAGCAGCCAAGTTGAGACTCAGCGGGAGGTAATGTCCCCAAGGGATACGCAGTATTTT
cdr3_aa: CASSQVETQREVMSPRDTQYF
clone_size: NA
d_call: TRBD2
j_call: TRBJ2-3
v_call: TRBV4-2

cdr3_nt: TGCAGTGCCGAAGATGCGGATACGCAGTATTTT
cdr3_aa: CSAEDADTQYF
clone_size: many
d_call: NA
j_call: TRBJ2-3
v_call: TRBV20-1

cdr3_nt: TGTGCCAGCAGTTTCCAGGGAGCCGTCGCTGAAGCTTTCTTT
cdr3_aa: CASSFQGAVAEAFF
clone_size: NA
d_call: NA
j_call: TRBJ1-1
v_call: TRBV28